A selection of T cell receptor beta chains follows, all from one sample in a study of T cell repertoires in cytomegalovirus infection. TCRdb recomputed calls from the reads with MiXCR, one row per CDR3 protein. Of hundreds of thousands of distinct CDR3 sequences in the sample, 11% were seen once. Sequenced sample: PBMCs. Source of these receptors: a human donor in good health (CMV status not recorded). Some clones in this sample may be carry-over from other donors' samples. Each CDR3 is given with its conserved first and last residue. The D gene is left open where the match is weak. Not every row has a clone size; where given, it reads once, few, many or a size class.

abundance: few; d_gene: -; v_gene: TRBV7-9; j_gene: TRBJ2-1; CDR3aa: CASSYLEGEQFF; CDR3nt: TGTGCCAGCAGCTACCTTGAGGGTGAGCAGTTCTTC
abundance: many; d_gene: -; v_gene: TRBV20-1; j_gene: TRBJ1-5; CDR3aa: CSAREGFNQPQHF; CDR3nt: TGCAGTGCTAGAGAGGGTTTCAATCAGCCCCAGCATTTT
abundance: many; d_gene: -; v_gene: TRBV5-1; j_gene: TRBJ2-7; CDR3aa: CASSPAAGDIYEQYF; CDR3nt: TGCGCCAGCAGCCCCGCGGCGGGCGACATCTACGAGCAGTACTTC
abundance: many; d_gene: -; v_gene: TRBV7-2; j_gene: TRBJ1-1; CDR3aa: CASSSRGNTEAFF; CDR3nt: TGTGCCAGCAGCTCCCGGGGGAACACTGAAGCTTTCTTT
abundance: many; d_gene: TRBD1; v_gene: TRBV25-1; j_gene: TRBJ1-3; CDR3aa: CASSLTGVGNTIYF; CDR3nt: TGTGCCAGCAGCCTGACAGGGGTTGGAAACACCATATATTTT
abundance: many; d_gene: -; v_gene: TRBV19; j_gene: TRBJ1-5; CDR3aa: CASSKGEQPQHF; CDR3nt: TGTGCCAGTAGTAAAGGAGAGCAGCCCCAGCATTTT
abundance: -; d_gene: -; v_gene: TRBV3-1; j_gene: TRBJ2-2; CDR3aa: CASSQAGNANTGELFF; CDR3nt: TGTGCCAGCAGCCAAGCGGGAAACGCGAACACCGGGGAGCTGTTTTTT
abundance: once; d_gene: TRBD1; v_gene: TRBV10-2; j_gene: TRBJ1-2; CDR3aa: CASSESPGGHYGYTF; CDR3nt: TGCGCCAGCAGTGAGTCCCCAGGGGGTCACTATGGCTACACCTTC
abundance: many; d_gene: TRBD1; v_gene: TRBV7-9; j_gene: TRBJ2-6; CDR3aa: CASRLRDRGFPGANVLTF; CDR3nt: TGTGCCAGCAGGCTCCGGGACAGGGGTTTTCCTGGGGCCAACGTCCTGACTTTC
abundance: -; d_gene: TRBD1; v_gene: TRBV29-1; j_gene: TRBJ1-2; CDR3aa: CSVELWDRENSNYGYTF; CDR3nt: TGCAGCGTTGAATTATGGGACAGAGAAAACTCTAACTATGGCTACACCTTC
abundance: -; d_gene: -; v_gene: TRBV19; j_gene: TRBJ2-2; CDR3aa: CASSMDNRQANTGELFF; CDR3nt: TGTGCCAGTAGTATGGACAATCGACAGGCAAACACCGGGGAGCTGTTTTTT
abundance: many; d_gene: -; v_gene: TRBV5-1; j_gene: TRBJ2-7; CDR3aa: CASSLNVEISEQYF; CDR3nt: TGCGCCAGCAGCTTGAATGTGGAAATCTCCGAGCAGTACTTC
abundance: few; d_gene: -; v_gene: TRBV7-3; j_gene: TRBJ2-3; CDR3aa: CASSGPTDTQYF; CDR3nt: TGTGCCAGCAGCGGACCCACAGATACGCAGTATTTT
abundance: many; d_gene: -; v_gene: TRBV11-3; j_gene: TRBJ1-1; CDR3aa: CASSASGTRTEAFF; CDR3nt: TGTGCCAGCAGCGCCTCCGGGACAAGAACTGAAGCTTTCTTT
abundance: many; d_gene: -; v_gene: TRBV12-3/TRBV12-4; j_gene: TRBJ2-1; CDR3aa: CASSPSSWGNEQFF; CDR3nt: TGTGCCAGCAGTCCCTCTAGCTGGGGCAATGAGCAGTTCTTC
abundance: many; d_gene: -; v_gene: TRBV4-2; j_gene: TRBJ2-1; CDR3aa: CASSQGLDGSYNEQFF; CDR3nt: TGTGCCAGCAGCCAAGGACTAGATGGATCCTACAATGAGCAGTTCTTC
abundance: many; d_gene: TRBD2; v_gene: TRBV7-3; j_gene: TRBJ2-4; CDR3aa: CASSSPGRGGRLENIQYF; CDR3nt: TGTGCCAGCAGCTCCCCGGGTCGTGGCGGGAGACTTGAAAACATTCAGTACTTC
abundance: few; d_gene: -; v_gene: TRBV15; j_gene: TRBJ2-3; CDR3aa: CATATTGSLSDTQYF; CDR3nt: TGTGCCACCGCAACGACAGGCTCACTTTCAGATACGCAGTATTTT
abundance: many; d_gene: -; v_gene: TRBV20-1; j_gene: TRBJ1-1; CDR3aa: CSAPESEAFF; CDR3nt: TGCAGTGCTCCGGAGAGTGAAGCTTTCTTT
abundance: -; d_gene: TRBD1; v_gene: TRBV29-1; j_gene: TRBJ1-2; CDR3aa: CSVEDPDRGGGYTF; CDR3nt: TGCAGCGTTGAAGATCCCGACAGGGGCGGAGGCTACACCTTC
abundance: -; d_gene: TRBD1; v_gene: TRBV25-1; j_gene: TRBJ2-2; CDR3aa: CASSFPQGAANPELFF; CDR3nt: TGTGCCAGCAGTTTCCCTCAGGGGGCGGCCAACCCGGAGCTGTTTTTT
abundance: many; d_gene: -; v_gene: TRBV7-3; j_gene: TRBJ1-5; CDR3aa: CASSEGRAQPQHF; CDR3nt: TGTGCCAGCAGCGAAGGGAGGGCTCAGCCCCAGCATTTT
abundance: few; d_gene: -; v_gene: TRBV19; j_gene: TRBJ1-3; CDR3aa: CASRTYSGNTIYF; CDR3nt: TGTGCCAGCAGGACATACTCTGGAAACACCATATATTTT
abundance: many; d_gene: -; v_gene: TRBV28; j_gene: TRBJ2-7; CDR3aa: CASSAVRSPYEQYF; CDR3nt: TGTGCCAGCAGTGCCGTCCGATCCCCCTACGAGCAGTACTTC
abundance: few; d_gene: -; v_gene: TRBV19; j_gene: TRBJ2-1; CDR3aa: CASSRGGGRARDEQFF; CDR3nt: TGTGCCAGTAGTCGAGGGGGCGGGAGAGCAAGAGATGAGCAGTTCTTC
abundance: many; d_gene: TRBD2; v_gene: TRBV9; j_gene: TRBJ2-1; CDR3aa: CASSAGTSGTRQFF; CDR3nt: TGTGCCAGCAGCGCCGGGACTAGCGGGACAAGGCAGTTCTTC
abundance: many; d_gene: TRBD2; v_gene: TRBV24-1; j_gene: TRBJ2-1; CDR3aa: CATSDLRGTRYNEQFF; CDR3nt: TGTGCCACCAGTGATTTGCGGGGGACTAGGTACAATGAGCAGTTCTTC
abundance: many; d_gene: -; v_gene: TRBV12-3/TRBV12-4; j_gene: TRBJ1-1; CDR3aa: CASGALILRGAEAFF; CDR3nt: TGTGCCAGCGGAGCCCTAATACTACGGGGCGCTGAAGCTTTCTTT
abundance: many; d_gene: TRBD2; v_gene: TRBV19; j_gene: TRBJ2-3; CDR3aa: CASSMGPGLGSADTQYF; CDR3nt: TGTGCCAGTAGTATGGGCCCGGGACTAGGATCGGCAGATACGCAGTATTTT
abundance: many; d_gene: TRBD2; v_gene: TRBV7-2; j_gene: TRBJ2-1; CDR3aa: CASSLALTSGSRDEQFF; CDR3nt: TGTGCCAGCAGCTTAGCTTTGACTAGCGGGAGTAGGGATGAGCAGTTCTTC
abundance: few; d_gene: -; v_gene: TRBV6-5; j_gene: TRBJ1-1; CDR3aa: CASSYDHMNTEAFF; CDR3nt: TGTGCCAGCAGCTACGATCATATGAACACTGAAGCTTTCTTT
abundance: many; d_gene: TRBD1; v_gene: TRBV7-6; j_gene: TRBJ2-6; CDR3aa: CASSLTDRVLGSGANVLTF; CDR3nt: TGTGCCAGCAGCTTAACGGACAGGGTCTTGGGCTCTGGGGCCAACGTCCTGACTTTC
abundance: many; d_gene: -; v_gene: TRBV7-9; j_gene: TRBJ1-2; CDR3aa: CASSLVGVEDYGYTF; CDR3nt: TGTGCCAGCAGCTTAGTAGGGGTTGAGGACTATGGCTACACCTTC
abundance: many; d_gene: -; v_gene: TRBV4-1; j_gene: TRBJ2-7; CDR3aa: CASSLAGTQSSYEQYF; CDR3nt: TGCGCCAGCAGCCTTGCAGGGACGCAAAGCTCCTACGAGCAGTACTTC
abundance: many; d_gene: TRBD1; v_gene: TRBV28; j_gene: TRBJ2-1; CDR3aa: CASSSARQGVYNEQFF; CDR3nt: TGTGCCAGCAGTTCTGCGAGACAGGGGGTTTACAATGAGCAGTTCTTC
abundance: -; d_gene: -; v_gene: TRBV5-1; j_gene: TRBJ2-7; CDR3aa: CASSLDGSGYEQYF; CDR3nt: TGCGCCAGCAGCTTGGACGGGAGCGGTTACGAGCAGTACTTC
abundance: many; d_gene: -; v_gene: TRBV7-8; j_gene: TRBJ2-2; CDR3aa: CASSSRVPGELFF; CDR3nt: TGTGCCAGCAGCTCCAGGGTTCCCGGGGAGCTGTTTTTT
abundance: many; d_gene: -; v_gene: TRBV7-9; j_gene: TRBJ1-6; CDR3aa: CASSPRGDYSPLHF; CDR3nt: TGTGCCAGCAGCCCCAGGGGAGATTATTCACCCCTCCACTTT
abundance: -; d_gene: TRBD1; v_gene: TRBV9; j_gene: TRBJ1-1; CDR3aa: CASSVGQGDGEAFF; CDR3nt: TGTGCCAGCAGCGTAGGACAGGGAGATGGGGAAGCTTTCTTT
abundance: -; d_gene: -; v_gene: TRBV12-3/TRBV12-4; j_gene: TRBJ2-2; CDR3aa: CASSPGRGVAGELFF; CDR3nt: TGTGCCAGCAGCCCCGGGAGAGGGGTGGCCGGGGAGCTGTTTTTT
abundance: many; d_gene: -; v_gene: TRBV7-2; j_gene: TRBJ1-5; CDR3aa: CASSPLGGVGYQPQHF; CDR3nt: TGTGCCAGCAGCCCCTTGGGGGGGGTCGGCTATCAGCCCCAGCATTTT
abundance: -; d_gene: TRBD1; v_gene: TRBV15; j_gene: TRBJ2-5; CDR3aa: CATSRDTAGGRETQYF; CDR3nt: TGTGCCACCAGCAGAGATACAGCAGGGGGACGGGAGACCCAGTACTTC
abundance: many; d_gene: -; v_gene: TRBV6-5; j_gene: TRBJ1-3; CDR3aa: CASSYSRGYGNTIYF; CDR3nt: TGTGCCAGCAGTTACTCCAGGGGCTACGGAAACACCATATATTTT
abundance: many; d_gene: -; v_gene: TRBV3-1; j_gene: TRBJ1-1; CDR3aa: CASSQRHAGANTEAFF; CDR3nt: TGTGCCAGCAGCCAGAGACACGCGGGGGCTAACACTGAAGCTTTCTTT
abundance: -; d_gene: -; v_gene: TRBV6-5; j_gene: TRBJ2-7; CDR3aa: CASMMYGASYEQYF; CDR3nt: TGTGCCAGCATGATGTATGGGGCCTCCTACGAGCAGTACTTC
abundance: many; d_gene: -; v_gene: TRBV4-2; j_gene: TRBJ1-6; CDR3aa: CASSQGNSPLHF; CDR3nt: TGTGCCAGCAGCCAAGGGAATTCACCCCTCCACTTT
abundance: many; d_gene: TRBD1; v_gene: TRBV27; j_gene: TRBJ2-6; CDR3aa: CASTPWGQGVLSGANVLTF; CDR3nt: TGTGCCAGCACCCCATGGGGACAGGGGGTCCTTTCTGGGGCCAACGTCCTGACTTTC
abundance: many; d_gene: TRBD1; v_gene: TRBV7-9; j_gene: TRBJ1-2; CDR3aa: CASSRGKGTGGGYTF; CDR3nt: TGTGCCAGCAGCCGAGGGAAGGGGACAGGGGGCGGCTACACCTTC
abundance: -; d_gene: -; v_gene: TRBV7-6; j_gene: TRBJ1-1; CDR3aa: CASSSSGKRTEAFF; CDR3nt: TGTGCCAGCAGTTCATCAGGGAAGAGGACTGAAGCTTTCTTT
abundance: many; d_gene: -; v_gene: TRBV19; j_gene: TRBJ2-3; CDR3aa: CASKVGNTDTQYF; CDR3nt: TGTGCCAGTAAGGTGGGAAACACAGATACGCAGTATTTT
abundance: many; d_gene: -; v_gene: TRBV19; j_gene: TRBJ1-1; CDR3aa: CASIQDRGTEAFF; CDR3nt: TGTGCCAGTATCCAAGATAGAGGGACTGAAGCTTTCTTT
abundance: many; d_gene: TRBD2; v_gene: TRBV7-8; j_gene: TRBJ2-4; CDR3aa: CASSLWGGVSKNIQYF; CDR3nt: TGTGCCAGCAGCTTATGGGGGGGGGTGTCCAAAAACATTCAGTACTTC
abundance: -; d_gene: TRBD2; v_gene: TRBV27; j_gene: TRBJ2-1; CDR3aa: CASSFRASGRAGNEQFF; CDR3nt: TGTGCCAGCAGTTTCCGCGCGAGCGGGAGGGCGGGGAATGAGCAGTTCTTC
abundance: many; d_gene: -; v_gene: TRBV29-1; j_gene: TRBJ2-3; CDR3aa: CSGAGGGTDTQYF; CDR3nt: TGCAGCGGCGCCGGGGGCGGCACAGATACGCAGTATTTT
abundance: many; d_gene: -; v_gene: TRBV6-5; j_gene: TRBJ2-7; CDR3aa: CASWVSPPTGSTNYEQYF; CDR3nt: TGTGCCAGCTGGGTGTCCCCACCAACCGGCTCTACGAACTACGAGCAGTACTTC
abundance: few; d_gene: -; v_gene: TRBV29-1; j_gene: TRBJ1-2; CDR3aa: CSVGKDRLVGYTF; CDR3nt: TGCAGCGTGGGGAAGGACAGACTCGTGGGCTACACCTTC
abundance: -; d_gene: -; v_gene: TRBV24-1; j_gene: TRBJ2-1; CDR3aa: CATSDPKAAIEHEQFF; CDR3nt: TGTGCCACCAGTGATCCTAAGGCTGCAATAGAACATGAGCAGTTCTTC
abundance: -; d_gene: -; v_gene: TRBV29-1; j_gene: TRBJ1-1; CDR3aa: CSVAGGESTEAFF; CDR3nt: TGCAGCGTTGCGGGAGGGGAGAGCACTGAAGCTTTCTTT
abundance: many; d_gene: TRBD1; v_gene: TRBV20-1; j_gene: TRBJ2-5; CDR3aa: CSARPTGARETQYF; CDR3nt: TGCAGTGCTAGACCTACAGGGGCCAGGGAGACCCAGTACTTC